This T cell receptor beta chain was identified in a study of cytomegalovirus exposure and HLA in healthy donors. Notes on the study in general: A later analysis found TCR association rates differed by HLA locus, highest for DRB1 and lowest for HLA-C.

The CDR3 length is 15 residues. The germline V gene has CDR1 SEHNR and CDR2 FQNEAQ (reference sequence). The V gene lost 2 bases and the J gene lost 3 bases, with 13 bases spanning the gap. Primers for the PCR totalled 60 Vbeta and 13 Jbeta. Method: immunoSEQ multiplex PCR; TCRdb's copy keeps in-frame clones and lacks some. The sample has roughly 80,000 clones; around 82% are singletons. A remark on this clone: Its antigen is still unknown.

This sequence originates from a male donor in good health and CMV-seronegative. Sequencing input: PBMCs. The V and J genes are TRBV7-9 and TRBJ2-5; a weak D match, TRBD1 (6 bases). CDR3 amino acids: CASSLPLTGEETQYF. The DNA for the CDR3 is TGTGCCAGCAGCTTACCACTGACAGGAGAAGAGACCCAGTACTTC.